The subject of this entry is one T cell receptor (beta chain). This specimen comes from a study of shared clonotypes between healthy human individuals. V shed 1 base, J shed 8 bases, and the junction held 11 bases outside the gene matches. Germline loops: CDR1 LGHNA, CDR2 YNFKEQ. The CDR3 contains 16 residues. This table comes from immunoSEQ multiplex PCR, and its TCRdb copy is limited to in-frame clones, with some not included. The profile shows 1.6 million or so clones, approximately 98.5% of them singletons. The V call is TRBV4-2, the J call TRBJ1-2, with 9 bases identical to TRBD1. The source is a man between 25 and 39 years old in good health. The specimen was naive CD4+ T cells sorted from blood. As to subset: CD45RA+ positively selected. The CDR3 coding sequence is TGTGCCAGCAGCCAAGTTGGGGGACAGGGCTTGGGAGGCTACACCTTC. This encodes CASSQVGGQGLGGYTF.